This T cell receptor beta chain was profiled in a study of shared clonotypes between healthy human individuals. Sequencing was performed with immunoSEQ multiplex PCR; in TCRdb, only in-frame clones are kept and a portion is missing. Of more than 400,000 clones detected, 90% to 96% appear once; the ten largest clones hold 0.06%. Whole-study findings and limits: The authors expected sequencing depth to affect clonotype sharing among donors.

To note about this clone: Its antigen is unidentified.

A split of CD4+ cells into CD45RA+ naive and CD45RA-negative memory subsets was performed. The CDR3 runs 15 residues. The ends lost 3 bases at V and 5 bases at J; junction bases unmatched: 8. In germline, CDR1 is SGHTA, CDR2 FQGTGA. The chain recombines TRBV7-3 with TRBJ1-1; TRBD1 matches at 8 bases. The sequence was obtained from a woman aged 25-40 years in good health. Sequenced input: naive CD4+ T cells sorted from blood. Subset defined: CD45RA+ positively selected. The CDR3, as DNA: TGTGCCAGCAGCTTGTCCGGACAGGGCGAGACTGAAGCTTTCTTT. As protein: CASSLSGQGETEAFF.